Each of the 3 T cell receptor beta chains below was sequenced from the same sample in a study of cytomegalovirus exposure and HLA in healthy donors. This PCR relied on a set of 60 Vbeta primers and 13 Jbeta primers. TCRdb's copy holds only in-frame clones and misses some; the assay was immunoSEQ multiplex PCR. The data contain under 150,000 clones, about two thirds of them singletons. What was sequenced was PBMCs. Receptors originate from a human donor in good health.

The J gene is TRBJ1-2, the V gene TRBV28; no definite D call. The germline gives CDR1 MDHEN, CDR2 SYDVKM. The CDR3 sequence is 12 residues long. Trimming shortened V by 3 bases and J by 6 bases, and 8 bases separated the two germline ends. The CDR3 nucleotides are TGTGCCAGCAGTTTTTATAGCGATGGCTACACCTTC. Amino acids: CASSFYSDGYTF.

The rearrangement joins TRBV6-1 to TRBJ1-6; D is unresolved. The V gene's germline CDR1 is MNHNS and CDR2 SASEGT. The CDR3 consists of 14 residues. V shed 2 bases and J shed 6 bases, with 8 bases lying between them. CDR3 residues: CASSEIGTNSPLHF. The CDR3 nucleotides read TGTGCCAGCAGTGAAATCGGTACTAATTCACCCCTCCACTTT.

The chain recombines TRBV11-3 with TRBJ1-1; no firm D call. The length of the CDR3 is 15 residues. Germline V gene lookup returns CDR1 SGHNT and CDR2 YENEEA. The V end was cut by 8 bases, the J end by 5 bases, with 21 bases between. The CDR3 DNA reads TGTGCCAGCTCCCCCCGGGCCGACGGGAGAACTGAAGCTTTCTTT. This gives the protein CASSPRADGRTEAFF.